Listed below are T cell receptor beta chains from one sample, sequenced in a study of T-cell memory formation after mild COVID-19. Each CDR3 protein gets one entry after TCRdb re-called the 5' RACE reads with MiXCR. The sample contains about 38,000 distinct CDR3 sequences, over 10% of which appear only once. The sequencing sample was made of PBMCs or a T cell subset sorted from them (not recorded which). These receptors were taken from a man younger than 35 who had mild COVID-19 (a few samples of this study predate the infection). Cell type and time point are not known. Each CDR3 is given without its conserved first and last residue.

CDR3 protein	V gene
ASSLMGQRSYEQY	TRBV5-1
ASSSGTSGANEQF	TRBV28
ASSRSPKTGSANYGYT	TRBV3-1
ASSETGSPLH	TRBV6-1
ASSVGGVNQPQH	TRBV10-2
SARHSNYGYT	TRBV29-1
ATSRVSGNTDTQY	TRBV15
ASSGHWDEAWPQH	TRBV6-1
ASSYSRVSNEKLF	TRBV6-5
ASSLHGGEQY	TRBV13
SAQETFSRTLNNEQF	TRBV20-1
ASSSYSGGPAETQY	TRBV9
ASSLGVGQPTDTQY	TRBV5-1
ASSLAMGTYNEQF	TRBV5-1
AVQEPTSGGANTQY	TRBV10-3
ASNRDLNYGYT	TRBV19
ASSSGTGSSTDTQY	TRBV5-1
ASSFTGPNQPQH	TRBV7-2
SARAGSSNQPQH	TRBV20-1
ASGPGSPLH	TRBV6-2/TRBV6-3
ASSPASLRDEQY	TRBV18
ASSEAGREETQY	TRBV25-1
ASSHFQSRGSGNTIY	TRBV3-2
SAKTSGAPNTGELF	TRBV20-1